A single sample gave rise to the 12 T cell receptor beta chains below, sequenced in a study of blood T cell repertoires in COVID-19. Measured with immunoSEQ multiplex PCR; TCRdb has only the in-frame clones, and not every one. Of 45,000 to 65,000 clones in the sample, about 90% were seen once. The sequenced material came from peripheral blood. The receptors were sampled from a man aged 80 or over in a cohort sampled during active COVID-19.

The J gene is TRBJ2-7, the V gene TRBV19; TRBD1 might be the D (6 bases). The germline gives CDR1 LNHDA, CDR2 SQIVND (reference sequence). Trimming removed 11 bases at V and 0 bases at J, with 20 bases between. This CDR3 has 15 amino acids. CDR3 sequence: CAANPGQTLSYEQYF. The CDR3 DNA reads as TGTGCCGCTAACCCCGGACAGACCCTCTCCTACGAGCAGTACTTC.

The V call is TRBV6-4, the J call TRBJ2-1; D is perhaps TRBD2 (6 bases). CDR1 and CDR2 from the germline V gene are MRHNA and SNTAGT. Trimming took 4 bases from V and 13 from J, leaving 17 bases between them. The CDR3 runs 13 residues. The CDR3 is CASSAGPGVEQFF. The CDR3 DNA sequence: TGTGCCAGCAGTGCGGGTCCGGGGGTAGAACAGTTCTTC.

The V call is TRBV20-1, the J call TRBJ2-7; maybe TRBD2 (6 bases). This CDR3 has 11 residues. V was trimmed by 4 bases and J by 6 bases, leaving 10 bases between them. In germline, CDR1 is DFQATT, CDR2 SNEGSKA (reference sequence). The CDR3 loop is CSATLGGEQYF. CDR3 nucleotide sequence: TGCAGTGCTACTCTCGGGGGCGAGCAGTACTTC.

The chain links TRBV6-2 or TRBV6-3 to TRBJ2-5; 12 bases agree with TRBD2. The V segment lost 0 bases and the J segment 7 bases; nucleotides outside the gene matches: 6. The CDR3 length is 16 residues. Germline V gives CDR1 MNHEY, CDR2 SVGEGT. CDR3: CASSYSTSGGLGTQYF. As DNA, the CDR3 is TGTGCCAGCAGTTACTCGACTAGCGGGGGCCTAGGGACCCAGTACTTC.

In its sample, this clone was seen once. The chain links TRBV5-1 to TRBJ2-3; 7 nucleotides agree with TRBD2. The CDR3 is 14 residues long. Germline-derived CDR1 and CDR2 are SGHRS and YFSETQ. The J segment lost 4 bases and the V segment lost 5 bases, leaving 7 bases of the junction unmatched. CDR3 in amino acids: CASSGGRSADTQYF. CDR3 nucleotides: TGCGCCAGCAGTGGCGGGAGATCCGCAGATACGCAGTATTTT. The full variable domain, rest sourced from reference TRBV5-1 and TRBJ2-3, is KAGVTQTPRYLIKTRGQQVTLSCSPISGHRSVSWYQQTPGQGLQFLFEYFSETQRNKGNFPGRFSGRQFSNSRSEMNVSTLELGDSALYLCASSGGRSADTQYFGPGTRLTVL.

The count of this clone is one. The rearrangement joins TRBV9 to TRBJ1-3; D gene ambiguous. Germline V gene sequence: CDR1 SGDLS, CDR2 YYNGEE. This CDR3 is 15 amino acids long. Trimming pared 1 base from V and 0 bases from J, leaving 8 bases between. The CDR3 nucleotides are TGTGCCAGCAGCGTATCATCAATCTCTGGAAACACCATATATTTT. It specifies CASSVSSISGNTIYF.

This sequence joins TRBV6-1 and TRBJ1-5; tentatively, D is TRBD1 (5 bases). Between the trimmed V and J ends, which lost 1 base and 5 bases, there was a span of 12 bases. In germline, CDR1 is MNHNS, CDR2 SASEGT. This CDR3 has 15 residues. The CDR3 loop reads CASSEGRGSHQPQHF. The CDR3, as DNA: TGTGCCAGCAGTGAAGGGAGGGGTAGTCATCAGCCCCAGCATTTT.

The CDR3, as DNA: TGTGCCAGCAGCGTAGGGACAGGGAGGAATTACGAGCAGTACTTC. This codes for CASSVGTGRNYEQYF. This rearrangement joins TRBV9 to TRBJ2-7, with TRBD1 matching over 8 bases. The CDR3 covers 15 residues. CDR1 SGDLS and CDR2 YYNGEE come from the germline V gene. J gave up 4 bases and V 0 bases, and 6 bases lay outside the gene matches. Filled out from reference TRBV9 and TRBJ2-7, the complete variable domain reads DSGVTQTPKHLITATGQRVTLRCSPRSGDLSVYWYQQSLDQGLQFLIQYYNGEERAKGNILERFSAQQFPDLHSELNLSSLELGDSALYFCASSVGTGRNYEQYFGPGTRLTVT.

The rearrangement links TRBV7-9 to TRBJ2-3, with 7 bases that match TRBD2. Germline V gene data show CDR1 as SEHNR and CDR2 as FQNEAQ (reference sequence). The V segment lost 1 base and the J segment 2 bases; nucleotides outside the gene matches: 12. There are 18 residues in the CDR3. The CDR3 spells CASSLGVSGRGTTDTQYF. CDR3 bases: TGTGCCAGCAGCTTAGGGGTTAGCGGGCGGGGAACCACAGATACGCAGTATTTT.

The CDR3: CASSLSGAYNEQFF. The DNA of the CDR3 is TGCGCCAGCAGCTTGTCAGGGGCCTACAATGAGCAGTTCTTC. The chain joins TRBV5-1 to TRBJ2-1; perhaps TRBD1 as D (6 bases). The V end was cut by 1 base, the J end by 2 bases, with 7 bases between. Germline V gene data show CDR1 as SGHRS and CDR2 as YFSETQ. The CDR3 is made up of 14 amino acids.

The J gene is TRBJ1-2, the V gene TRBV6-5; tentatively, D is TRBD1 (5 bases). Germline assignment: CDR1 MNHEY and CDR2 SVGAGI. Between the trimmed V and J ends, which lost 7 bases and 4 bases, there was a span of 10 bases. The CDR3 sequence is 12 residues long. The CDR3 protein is CASNTGGYGYTF. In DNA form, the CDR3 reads TGTGCCAGCAATACCGGGGGCTATGGCTACACCTTC.

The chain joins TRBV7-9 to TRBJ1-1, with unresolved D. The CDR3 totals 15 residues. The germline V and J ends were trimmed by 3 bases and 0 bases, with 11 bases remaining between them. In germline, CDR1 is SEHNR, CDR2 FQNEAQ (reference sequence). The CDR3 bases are TGTGCCAGCAGCTTCGCGGGATACATGAACACTGAAGCTTTCTTT. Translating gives CASSFAGYMNTEAFF.